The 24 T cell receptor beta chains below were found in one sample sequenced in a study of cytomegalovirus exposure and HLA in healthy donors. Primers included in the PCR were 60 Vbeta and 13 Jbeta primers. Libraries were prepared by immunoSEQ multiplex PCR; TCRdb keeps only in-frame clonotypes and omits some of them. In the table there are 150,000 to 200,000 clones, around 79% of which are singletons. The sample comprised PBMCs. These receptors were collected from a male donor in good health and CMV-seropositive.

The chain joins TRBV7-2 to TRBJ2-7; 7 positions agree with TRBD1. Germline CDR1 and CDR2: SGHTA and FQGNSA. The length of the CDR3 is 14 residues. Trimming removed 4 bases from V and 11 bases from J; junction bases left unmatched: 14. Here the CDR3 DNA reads TGTGCCAGCAGCTCCACAGGGGATCCTGATAGAAAGTACTTC. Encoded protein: CASSSTGDPDRKYF.

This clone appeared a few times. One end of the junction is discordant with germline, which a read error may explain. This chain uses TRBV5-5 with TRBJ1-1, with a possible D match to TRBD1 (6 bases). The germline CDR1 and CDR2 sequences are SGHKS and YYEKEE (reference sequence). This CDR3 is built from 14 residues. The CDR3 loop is CASSQDRGYTEAFF. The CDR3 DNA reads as TGCGCCAGCAGCCAAGATAGGGGGTACACTGAAGCTTTCTTT.

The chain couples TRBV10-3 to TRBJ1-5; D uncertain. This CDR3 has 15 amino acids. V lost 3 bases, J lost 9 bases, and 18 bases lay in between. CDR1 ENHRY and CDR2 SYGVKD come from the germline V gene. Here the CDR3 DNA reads TGTGCCATCAGTGACGGGGTGGAGGTCCTAGGGCCCCAGCATTTT. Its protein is CAISDGVEVLGPQHF.

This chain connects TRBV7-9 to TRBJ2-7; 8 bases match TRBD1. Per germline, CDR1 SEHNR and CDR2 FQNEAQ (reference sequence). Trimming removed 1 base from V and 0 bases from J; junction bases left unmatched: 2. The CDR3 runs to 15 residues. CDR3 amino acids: CASSLGTGNSYEQYF. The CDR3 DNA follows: TGTGCCAGCAGCTTAGGGACAGGGAACTCCTACGAGCAGTACTTC.

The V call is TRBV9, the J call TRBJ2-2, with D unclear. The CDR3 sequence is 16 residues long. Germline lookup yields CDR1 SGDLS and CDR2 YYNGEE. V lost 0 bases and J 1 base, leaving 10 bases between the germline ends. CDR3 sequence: CASSVGRTLNTGELFF. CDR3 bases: TGTGCCAGCAGCGTAGGTAGAACCTTGAACACCGGGGAGCTGTTTTTT.

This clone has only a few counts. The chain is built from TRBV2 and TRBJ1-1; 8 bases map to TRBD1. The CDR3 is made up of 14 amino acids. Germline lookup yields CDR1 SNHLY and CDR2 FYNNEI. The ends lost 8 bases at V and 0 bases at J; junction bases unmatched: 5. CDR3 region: CASGDRGVNTEAFF. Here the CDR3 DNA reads TGTGCCAGCGGAGACAGGGGCGTGAACACTGAAGCTTTCTTT.

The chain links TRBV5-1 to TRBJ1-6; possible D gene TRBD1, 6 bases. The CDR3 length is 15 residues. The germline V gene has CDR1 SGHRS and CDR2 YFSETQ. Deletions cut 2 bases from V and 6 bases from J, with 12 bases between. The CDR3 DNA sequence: TGCGCCAGCAGCTTAGACCTAGGGGGTAATTCACCCCTCCACTTT. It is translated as CASSLDLGGNSPLHF.

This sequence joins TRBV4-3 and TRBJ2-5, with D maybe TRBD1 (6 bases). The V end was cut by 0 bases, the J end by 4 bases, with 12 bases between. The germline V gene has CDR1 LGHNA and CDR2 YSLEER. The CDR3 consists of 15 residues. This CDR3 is CASSQDRTALETQYF. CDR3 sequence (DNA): TGCGCCAGCAGCCAAGATCGGACAGCCCTAGAGACCCAGTACTTC.

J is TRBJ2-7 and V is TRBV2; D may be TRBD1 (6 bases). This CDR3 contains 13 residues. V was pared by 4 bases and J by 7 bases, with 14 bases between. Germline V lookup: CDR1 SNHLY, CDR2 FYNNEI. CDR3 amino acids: CASSATGPREQYF. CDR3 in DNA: TGTGCCAGCAGTGCGACAGGACCTCGGGAGCAGTACTTC.

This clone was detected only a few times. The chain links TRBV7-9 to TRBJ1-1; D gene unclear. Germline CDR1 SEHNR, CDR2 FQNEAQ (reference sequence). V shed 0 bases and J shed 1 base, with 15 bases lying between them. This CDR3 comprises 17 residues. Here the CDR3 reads CASSLARGRGENTEAFF. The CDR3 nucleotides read TGTGCCAGCAGCTTAGCGCGGGGTCGCGGCGAGAACACTGAAGCTTTCTTT.

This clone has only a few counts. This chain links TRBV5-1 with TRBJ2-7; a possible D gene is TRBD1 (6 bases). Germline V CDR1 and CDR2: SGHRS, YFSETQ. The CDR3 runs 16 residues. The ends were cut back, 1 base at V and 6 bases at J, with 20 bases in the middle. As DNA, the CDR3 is TGCGCCAGCAGCTTGATTACGTCCGAGACAGGAACCGAGCAGTACTTC. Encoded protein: CASSLITSETGTEQYF. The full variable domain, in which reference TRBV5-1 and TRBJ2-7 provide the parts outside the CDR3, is KAGVTQTPRYLIKTRGQQVTLSCSPISGHRSVSWYQQTPGQGLQFLFEYFSETQRNKGNFPGRFSGRQFSNSRSEMNVSTLELGDSALYLCASSLITSETGTEQYFGPGTRLTVT.

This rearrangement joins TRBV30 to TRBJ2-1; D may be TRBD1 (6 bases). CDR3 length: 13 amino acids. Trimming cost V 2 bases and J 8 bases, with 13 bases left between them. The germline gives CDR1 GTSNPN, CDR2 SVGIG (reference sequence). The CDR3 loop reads CAWSLGGADEQFF. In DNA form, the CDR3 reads TGTGCCTGGAGTCTAGGGGGAGCGGATGAGCAGTTCTTC.

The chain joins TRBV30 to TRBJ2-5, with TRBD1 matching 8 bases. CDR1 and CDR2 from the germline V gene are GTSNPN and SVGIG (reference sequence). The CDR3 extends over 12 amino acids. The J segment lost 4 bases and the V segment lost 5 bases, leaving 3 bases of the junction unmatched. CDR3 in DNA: TGTGCCTGGGCGGACAGGGCAGAGACCCAGTACTTC. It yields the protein CAWADRAETQYF.

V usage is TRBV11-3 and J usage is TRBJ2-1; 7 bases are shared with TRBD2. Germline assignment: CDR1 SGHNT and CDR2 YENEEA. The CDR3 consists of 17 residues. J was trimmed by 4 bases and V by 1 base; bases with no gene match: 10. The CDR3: CASSLGFQRGAYNEQFF. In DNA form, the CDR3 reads TGTGCCAGCAGCTTAGGTTTCCAGCGGGGTGCATACAATGAGCAGTTCTTC.

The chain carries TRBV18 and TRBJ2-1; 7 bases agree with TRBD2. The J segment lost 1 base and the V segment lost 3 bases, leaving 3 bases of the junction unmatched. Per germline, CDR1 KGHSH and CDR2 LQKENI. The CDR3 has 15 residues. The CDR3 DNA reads TGTGCCAGCTCACCGGGGGGGGGTTCCTACAATGAGCAGTTCTTC. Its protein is CASSPGGGSYNEQFF.

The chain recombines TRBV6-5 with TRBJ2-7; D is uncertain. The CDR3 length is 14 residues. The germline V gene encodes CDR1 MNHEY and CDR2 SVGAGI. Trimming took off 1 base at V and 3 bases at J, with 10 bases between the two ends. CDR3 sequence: CASSYLGSVYEQYF. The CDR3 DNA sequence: TGTGCCAGCAGTTACTTGGGCAGTGTCTACGAGCAGTACTTC.

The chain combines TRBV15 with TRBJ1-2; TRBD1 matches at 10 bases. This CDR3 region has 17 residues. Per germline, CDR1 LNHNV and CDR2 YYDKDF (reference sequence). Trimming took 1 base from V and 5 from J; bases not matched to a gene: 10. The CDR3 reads CATSRGSGQGIFYGYTF. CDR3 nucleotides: TGTGCCACCAGCAGAGGCTCGGGACAGGGGATTTTTTATGGCTACACCTTC.

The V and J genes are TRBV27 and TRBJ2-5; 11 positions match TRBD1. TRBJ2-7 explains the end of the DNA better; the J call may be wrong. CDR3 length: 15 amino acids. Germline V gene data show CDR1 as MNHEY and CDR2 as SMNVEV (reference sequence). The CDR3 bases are TGTGCCAGCAGTTTAGGGGACAGGGGGACCGACGAGCAGTACTTC. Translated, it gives CASSLGDRGTDEQYF.

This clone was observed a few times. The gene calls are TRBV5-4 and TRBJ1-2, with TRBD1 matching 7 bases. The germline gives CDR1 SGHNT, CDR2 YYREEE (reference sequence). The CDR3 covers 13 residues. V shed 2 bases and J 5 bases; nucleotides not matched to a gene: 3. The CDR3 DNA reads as TGTGCCAGCAGCTTAGGGACAGCTTATGGCTACACCTTC. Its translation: CASSLGTAYGYTF. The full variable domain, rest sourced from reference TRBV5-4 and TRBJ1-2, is ETGVTQSPTHLIKTRGQQVTLRCSSQSGHNTVSWYQQALGQGPQFIFQYYREEENGRGNFPPRFSGLQFPNYSSELNVNALELDDSALYLCASSLGTAYGYTFGSGTRLTVV.

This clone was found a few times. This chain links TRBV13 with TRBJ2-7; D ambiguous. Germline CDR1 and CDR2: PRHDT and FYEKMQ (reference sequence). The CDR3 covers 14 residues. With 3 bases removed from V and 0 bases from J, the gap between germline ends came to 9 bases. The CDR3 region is CASSLTLSSYEQYF. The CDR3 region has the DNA TGTGCCAGCAGCTTGACACTCAGCTCCTACGAGCAGTACTTC.

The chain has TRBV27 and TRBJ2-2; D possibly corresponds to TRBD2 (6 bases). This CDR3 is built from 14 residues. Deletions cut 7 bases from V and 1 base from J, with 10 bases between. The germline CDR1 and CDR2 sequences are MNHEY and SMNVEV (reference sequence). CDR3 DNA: TGTGCCAGCACCATGGGGGGGAACACCGGGGAGCTGTTTTTT. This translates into CASTMGGNTGELFF.

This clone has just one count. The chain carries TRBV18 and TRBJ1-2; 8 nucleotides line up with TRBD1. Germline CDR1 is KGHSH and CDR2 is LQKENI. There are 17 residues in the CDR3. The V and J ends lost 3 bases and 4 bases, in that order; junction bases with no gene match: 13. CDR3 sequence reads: CASSPVAGGIPFYGYTF. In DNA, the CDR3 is TGTGCCAGCTCACCTGTGGCAGGGGGCATCCCTTTCTATGGCTACACCTTC.

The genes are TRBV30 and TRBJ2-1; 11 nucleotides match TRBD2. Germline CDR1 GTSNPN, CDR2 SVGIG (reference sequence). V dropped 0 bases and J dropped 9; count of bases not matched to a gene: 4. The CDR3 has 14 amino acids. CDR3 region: CAWSVQTSGVEQFF. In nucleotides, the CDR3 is TGTGCCTGGAGTGTACAGACTAGCGGGGTTGAGCAGTTCTTC.

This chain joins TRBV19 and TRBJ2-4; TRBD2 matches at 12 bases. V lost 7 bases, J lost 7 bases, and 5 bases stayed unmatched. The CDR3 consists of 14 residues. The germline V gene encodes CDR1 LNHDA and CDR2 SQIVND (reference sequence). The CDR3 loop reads CASTSGGEVNIQYF. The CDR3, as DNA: TGTGCCAGTACTAGCGGGGGGGAGGTCAACATTCAGTACTTC.